The next 18 T cell receptor beta chains were all read from a single sample in a study of vaccination effects on CD4 cells after COVID-19. Cultured cells yielded isolated CD4+ T cells after roughly 11 days. PCR-confirmed SARS-CoV-2 infection occurred in the person between March and December 2020. Each participant was given two doses of one vaccine (BNT162b2 or mRNA-1273). TCRdb's table, derived via immunoSEQ multiplex PCR, lists solely in-frame clones and lacks some. The sample yields 50,000 or so clones, around 74% seen once. Their antigens are not known. Source: CD4+ T cells from PBMCs cultured without peptide, taken after COVID-19 vaccination. These receptors came from a human donor who had a prior SARS-CoV-2 infection.

J is TRBJ2-1 and V is TRBV5-6; 7 bases align to TRBD2. The CDR3 length is 13 residues. Per the germline V gene, CDR1 is SGHDT and CDR2 is YYEEEE. J lost 10 bases, V lost 6 bases, and 10 bases had no gene match. CDR3 loop: CASTGLRMGEQFF. In DNA, the CDR3 is TGTGCCAGCACGGGACTACGAATGGGGGAGCAGTTCTTC.

This chain joins TRBV20-1 and TRBJ1-6; 7 bases align to TRBD1. CDR3 size: 14 residues. Trimming cost V 3 bases and J 7 bases; bases outside gene matches: 6. In germline, CDR1 is DFQATT, CDR2 SNEGSKA (reference sequence). DNA of the CDR3: TGCAGTGCTAGTGGCAGGGGGAGGAATTCACCCCTCCACTTT. Translation: CSASGRGRNSPLHF.

The chain couples TRBV10-1 to TRBJ2-3; D is ambiguous. This CDR3 is 15 amino acids long. Germline-derived CDR1 and CDR2 are WNHNN and SYGVQD (reference sequence). The V end lost 2 bases, the J end lost 4 bases, and 13 bases lay between the germline ends. This CDR3 is CASSERLAVPDTQYF. The CDR3 DNA is TGCGCCAGCAGTGAGCGGTTGGCAGTACCAGATACGCAGTATTTT.

This clone appeared a single time. The DNA of the CDR3 is TGTGCCAGCGGGGTCGCGGGGACCCAGTACTTC. This codes for CASGVAGTQYF. The gene calls are TRBV2 and TRBJ2-5; tentative D call: TRBD2 (5 bases). The length of the CDR3 is 11 residues. The germline gives CDR1 SNHLY, CDR2 FYNNEI. V was cut by 8 bases and J by 7 bases, with 11 bases left in between. Full variable domain (remainder filled in from reference TRBV2 and TRBJ2-5): EPEVTQTPSHQVTQMGQEVILRCVPISNHLYFYWYRQILGQKVEFLVSFYNNEISEKSEIFDDQFSVERPDGSNFTLKIRSTKLEDSAMYFCASGVAGTQYFGPGTRLLVL.

The genes are TRBV30 and TRBJ2-5; D is unresolved. The germline CDR1 and CDR2 sequences are GTSNPN and SVGIG (reference sequence). The CDR3 consists of 12 residues. The V gene lost 5 bases and the J gene lost 4 bases, with 11 bases spanning the gap. CDR3: CAWALSGETQYF. The CDR3 nucleotides read TGTGCCTGGGCACTATCGGGAGAGACCCAGTACTTC.

The J gene is TRBJ2-7, the V gene TRBV28; TRBD2 agrees at 9 bases. The CDR3 is 14 amino acids. Looked up from germline, CDR1 is MDHEN and CDR2 is SYDVKM. J lost 2 bases, V lost 8 bases, and 7 bases had no gene match. CDR3 residues: CASAGGPYPYEQYF. The CDR3 DNA sequence: TGTGCCAGCGCGGGAGGGCCTTACCCCTACGAGCAGTACTTC.

Concerning this clone itself: One end of the junction varies from germline; a read error may be responsible. The chain employs TRBV7-7 and TRBJ2-3, with D possibly matching TRBD2 (6 bases). The germline CDR1 and CDR2 sequences are SSHAT and FNYEAQ (reference sequence). The CDR3 is 14 amino acids. The CDR3 bases are TGTGCTAGCAGCTTAACCAGCGGGTTTGATACGCAGTATTTT. It specifies CASSLTSGFDTQYF.

The J gene is TRBJ2-7, the V gene TRBV5-6, with D unresolved. CDR1 SGHDT and CDR2 YYEEEE come from the germline V gene. V lost 3 bases to trimming and J lost 4 bases, with 23 bases between them. This CDR3 contains 17 residues. CDR3 in DNA: TGTGCCAGCAGCTCCCAGCCAGGACCAAAACGACTTTACGAGCAGTACTTC. Translating gives CASSSQPGPKRLYEQYF.

The rearrangement uses TRBV12-3 or TRBV12-4 and TRBJ1-2; maybe TRBD1 (5 bases). The CDR3 is made up of 12 amino acids. Trimming removed 5 bases from V and 3 bases from J, with 7 bases in between. The CDR3 DNA reads TGTGCCAGCAGTCAGGGTGACTATGGCTACACCTTC. It yields the protein CASSQGDYGYTF.

The table lists this clone with a few counts. The V gene is TRBV5-4, the J gene TRBJ2-7; no firm D call. Trimming left V 0 bases short and J 2 bases short, with 12 bases between. The CDR3 loop spans 15 amino acids. The germline gives CDR1 SGHNT, CDR2 YYREEE (reference sequence). The CDR3 bases are TGTGCCAGCAGCTTGGGCCCGGCCAACCCCTACGAGCAGTACTTC. This translates into CASSLGPANPYEQYF.

This clone was detected a few times. The chain combines TRBV4-1 with TRBJ2-3; the match to TRBD2 covers 12 bases. J lost 2 bases, V lost 4 bases, and 19 bases had no gene match. CDR3 length equals 21 residues. The V gene's germline CDR1 is MGHRA and CDR2 YSYEKL. The CDR3 DNA sequence: TGCGCCAGCAGCCTAAAGATAGGCCCCGGACTAGCGGGGACCGACACAGATACGCAGTATTTT. Its translation is CASSLKIGPGLAGTDTDTQYF.

The chain has TRBV12-1 and TRBJ2-7; the table's D gene call, TRBD1, was not cross checked with the DNA. TRBV12-1 represents a pseudogene. CDR3 size: 15 residues. CDR3 sequence (DNA): TGTGCCAGCAGCTTTGAGGCAGGGGAAAAACGCGAGCAGTACTTC. It yields the protein CASSFEAGEKREQYF.

This clone has a single count. The gene calls are TRBV30 and TRBJ1-6, with D unclear. The CDR3 sequence is 13 residues long. Germline V gene sequence: CDR1 GTSNPN, CDR2 SVGIG (reference sequence). V lost 0 bases and J 6 bases, leaving 6 bases between the germline ends. CDR3 sequence reads: CAWSVATNSPLHF. The DNA for the CDR3 is TGTGCCTGGAGTGTGGCCACTAATTCACCCCTCCACTTT. Supplemented by reference TRBV30 and TRBJ1-6, the full variable domain reads SQTIHQWPATLVQPVGSPLSLECTVEGTSNPNLYWYRQAAGRGLQLLFYSVGIGQISSEVPQNLSASRPQDRQFILSSKKLLLSDSGFYLCAWSVATNSPLHFGNGTRLTVT.

J is TRBJ1-4 and V is TRBV28, with unresolved D. Germline CDR1 is MDHEN and CDR2 is SYDVKM. The CDR3 sequence is 11 residues long. Trimming cost V 2 bases and J 5 bases, with 0 bases left between them. The CDR3 sequence: CASSLNEKLFF. DNA of the CDR3: TGTGCCAGCAGTTTAAATGAAAAACTGTTTTTT.

This rearrangement joins TRBV5-1 to TRBJ2-5; D call uncertain. The CDR3 consists of 14 residues. The germline V and J ends were trimmed by 3 bases and 5 bases, with 14 bases remaining between them. Germline CDR1 SGHRS, CDR2 YFSETQ. DNA for the CDR3: TGCGCCAGCAGCTCCCCTCCAAGCAGGGAGACCCAGTACTTC. This encodes CASSSPPSRETQYF.

The chain recombines TRBV18 with TRBJ1-2, with no clear D. From germline, CDR1 is KGHSH and CDR2 LQKENI. Trimming removed 4 bases from V and 4 bases from J, with 19 bases in between. This CDR3 has 16 residues. CDR3 sequence (DNA): TGTGCCAGCTCACGATCCCGGGCCCTAGAGTCCTATGGCTACACCTTC. Translated: CASSRSRALESYGYTF.

V usage is TRBV20-1 and J usage is TRBJ1-1; no definite D call. CDR1 DFQATT and CDR2 SNEGSKA come from the germline V gene (reference sequence). V was cut by 4 bases and J by 4 bases, with 4 bases left in between. The CDR3 is made up of 10 amino acids. The CDR3 spells CSAIPTEAFF. CDR3 nucleotide sequence: TGCAGTGCTATACCCACTGAAGCTTTCTTT.

V gene TRBV9 combines with J gene TRBJ1-5; D not certain. V lost 1 base to trimming and J lost 5 bases, with 7 bases between them. CDR1 SGDLS and CDR2 YYNGEE come from the germline V gene. The CDR3 has 13 amino acids. DNA for the CDR3: TGTGCCAGCAGCGTAACCTCGGATCAGCCCCAGCATTTT. This codes for CASSVTSDQPQHF. Supplemented by reference TRBV9 and TRBJ1-5, the full variable domain reads DSGVTQTPKHLITATGQRVTLRCSPRSGDLSVYWYQQSLDQGLQFLIQYYNGEERAKGNILERFSAQQFPDLHSELNLSSLELGDSALYFCASSVTSDQPQHFGDGTRLSIL.